The next 7 T cell receptor beta chains were all read from a single sample in a study of blood T cell repertoires in COVID-19. Assay: immunoSEQ multiplex PCR; the TCRdb copy retains only in-frame clones and omits some. The sample contains 330,000 or so clones, around 87% of which appear only once. The sequenced sample was PBMCs or T cells enriched from blood (not recorded which). The receptors originated from a middle-aged man in a cohort exposed to, infected with or recovered from COVID-19 (not recorded which).

The CDR3 protein is CASSLRQQGEAFF. The CDR3, as DNA: TGTGCCAGCAGTTTGCGCCAACAGGGTGAAGCTTTCTTT. The chain employs TRBV12-3 or TRBV12-4 and TRBJ1-1; perhaps TRBD1 as D (6 bases). The CDR3 loop spans 13 amino acids. Deletions cut 3 bases from V and 7 bases from J, with 12 bases between.

The gene calls are TRBV5-1 and TRBJ1-1, with TRBD1 as a possible D gene (5 bases). Germline V gene data show CDR1 as SGHRS and CDR2 as YFSETQ. The CDR3 contains 17 residues. The V gene lost 1 base and the J gene lost 0 bases, with 16 bases spanning the gap. The CDR3 loop reads CASSLFGQGHMNTEAFF. CDR3 sequence (DNA): TGCGCCAGCAGCTTGTTCGGGCAGGGCCACATGAACACTGAAGCTTTCTTT.

The chain links TRBV19 to TRBJ1-3, with 7 positions matching TRBD1. The germline V gene has CDR1 LNHDA and CDR2 SQIVND (reference sequence). CDR3 length: 19 residues. The V gene end was trimmed by 5 bases and the J gene end by 0 bases; junction bases not matched to a gene: 16. This chain's CDR3 is CASSFILEGGQSSGNTIYF. The CDR3 region has the DNA TGTGCCAGTAGTTTTATACTGGAGGGGGGACAGAGCTCTGGAAACACCATATATTTT.

This clone was seen once. The chain carries TRBV28 and TRBJ2-5; D might be TRBD2 (6 bases). The ends were cut back, 6 bases at V and 4 bases at J, with 15 bases in the middle. The CDR3 has 14 residues. Germline CDR1 MDHEN, CDR2 SYDVKM. For the CDR3, the DNA is TGTGCCAGCAGGCGCCCGGTTAGCGGAGAGACCCAGTACTTC. Protein: CASRRPVSGETQYF.

The gene calls are TRBV7-8 and TRBJ1-1; D possibly corresponds to TRBD1 (5 bases). The CDR3 contains 14 residues. V gave up 3 bases and J gave up 2 bases, with 10 bases separating them. CDR1 is SGHVS and CDR2 is FQNEAQ in the germline V gene. As DNA, the CDR3 is TGTGCCAGCAGCTTTTTCGGGGGAAACACTGAAGCTTTCTTT. It yields the protein CASSFFGGNTEAFF.

The chain links TRBV28 to TRBJ2-1, with 10 bases identical to TRBD1. The CDR3 runs to 14 residues. V dropped 4 bases and J dropped 4; count of bases not matched to a gene: 1. Germline CDR1 reads MDHEN; CDR2 reads SYDVKM. The CDR3 DNA is TGTGCCAGCAGTTGGACAGGGGGATACAATGAGCAGTTCTTC. Its protein product is CASSWTGGYNEQFF.

This sequence joins TRBV27 and TRBJ1-1; D uncertain. The CDR3 is 14 amino acids. Trimming stripped 6 bases from V and 1 base from J, with 12 bases between. Germline CDR1 reads MNHEY; CDR2 reads SMNVEV (reference sequence). The chain's CDR3 is CASRLASWNTEAFF. CDR3 nucleotides: TGTGCCAGCAGATTAGCGTCCTGGAACACTGAAGCTTTCTTT.